These 21 T cell receptor beta chains came from one sample sequenced in a study of cytomegalovirus exposure and HLA in healthy donors (dated by TCRdb to 2015 to 2018). Library preparation employed the immunoSEQ multiplex PCR assay. TCRdb mirrors the immuneACCESS table, restricted to in-frame sequences. Some clones are absent from its copies; in checked studies, under half trace to an unresolved V gene, and the reason for the others is unknown. Counted in this sample were around 140,000 clones; about 88% of them appeared once. The top ten constitute 0.95% to 1.5% of the sample. The sequencing sample was made of PBMCs. Source of these receptors: a woman aged 18-29 years in good health and CMV-seronegative.

The chain carries TRBV5-4 and TRBJ1-1; 9 nucleotides align to TRBD1. Trimming took 4 bases from V and 5 from J; bases not matched to a gene: 3. Germline values: CDR1 SGHNT, CDR2 YYREEE (reference sequence). The CDR3 runs 13 residues. The CDR3 is CASSQDRGTEAFF. CDR3 in DNA: TGTGCCAGCAGCCAGGACAGGGGTACTGAAGCTTTCTTT.

V gene TRBV21-1 combines with J gene TRBJ1-2; the D call of TRBD1 is as the table states it, not checked on the DNA. TRBV21-1 constitutes a pseudogene. The CDR3 has 19 amino acids. CDR3 sequence (DNA): TGTGCCAGCAGCGCCCGTGGTGGGCCGAACCCCCAAGAAGGATATGGCTACACCTTC. This gives the protein CASSARGGPNPQEGYGYTF.

CDR3: CASSLGGEDQPQHF. CDR3 bases: TGTGCCAGCAGCTTAGGGGGGGAGGATCAGCCCCAGCATTTT. This chain links TRBV7-6 with TRBJ1-5, with D maybe TRBD1 (5 bases). V dropped 1 base and J dropped 5 bases, with 9 bases sitting between them. The CDR3 extends over 14 amino acids. Germline CDR1 is SGHVS and CDR2 is FNYEAQ. Based on the CDR3 plus reference TRBV7-6 and TRBJ1-5, the full variable domain is GAGVSQSPRYKVTKRGQDVALRCDPISGHVSLYWYRQALGQGPEFLTYFNYEAQQDKSGLPNDRFSAERPEGSISTLTIQRTEQRDSAMYRCASSLGGEDQPQHFGDGTRLSIL.

The gene calls are TRBV9 and TRBJ2-5; 7 nucleotides line up with TRBD2. The CDR3 is 15 residues long. CDR1 is SGDLS, CDR2 YYNGEE, per germline. Trimming cost V 4 bases and J 2 bases; bases outside gene matches: 8. The CDR3 nucleotides read TGTGCCAGCAGCACCCGGGGGGACGGTCAAGAGACCCAGTACTTC. This encodes CASSTRGDGQETQYF.

The chain couples TRBV5-1 to TRBJ1-2; D is ambiguous. The ends were cut back, 0 bases at V and 5 bases at J, with 11 bases in the middle. This CDR3 has 14 residues. Germline-derived CDR1 and CDR2 are SGHRS and YFSETQ. The CDR3 DNA reads TGCGCCAGCAGCTTGGCGGGGTCGGAGTATGGCTACACCTTC. Amino acids: CASSLAGSEYGYTF.

This clone was seen only a few times. The chain uses TRBV5-8 and TRBJ2-7, with TRBD1 matching over 8 bases. The CDR3 runs 15 residues. Per the germline V gene, CDR1 is SGHTS and CDR2 is YDEGEE. The junction had 6 bases not matched to a gene; V was cut back by 4 bases and J by 0 bases. CDR3 coding DNA: TGTGCCAGCAGCCGGACAGGGCCCTTCTCCTACGAGCAGTACTTC. Protein sequence: CASSRTGPFSYEQYF.

The chain couples TRBV2 to TRBJ2-7, with a tentative D call TRBD1 (5 bases). Germline V CDR1 and CDR2: SNHLY, FYNNEI. The V and J ends lost 3 bases and 3 bases respectively, with 12 bases between them. The CDR3 contains 14 residues. The CDR3 bases are TGTGCCAGCAGTGATCCCGACAGCCGCTACGAGCAGTACTTC. Translated: CASSDPDSRYEQYF.

This chain joins TRBV9 and TRBJ1-3; D uncertain. This CDR3 contains 15 residues. V was pared by 0 bases and J by 4 bases, with 11 bases between. Germline V gene lookup returns CDR1 SGDLS and CDR2 YYNGEE. The CDR3 DNA follows: TGTGCCAGCAGCGTAGATTCAGGTACCGGAAACACCATATATTTT. Residues: CASSVDSGTGNTIYF. Filled out from reference TRBV9 and TRBJ1-3, the complete variable domain reads DSGVTQTPKHLITATGQRVTLRCSPRSGDLSVYWYQQSLDQGLQFLIQYYNGEERAKGNILERFSAQQFPDLHSELNLSSLELGDSALYFCASSVDSGTGNTIYFGEGSWLTVV.

There are a few counts of this clone. This chain joins TRBV5-1 and TRBJ2-2, with 7 bases aligning to TRBD1. The CDR3 spans 16 residues. The germline gives CDR1 SGHRS, CDR2 YFSETQ. The V segment lost 4 bases and the J segment 4 bases; nucleotides outside the gene matches: 10. The CDR3 nucleotides read TGCGCCAGCAGCCCCGGTCAGGGGGTTGGCACCGGGGAGCTGTTTTTT. Translated: CASSPGQGVGTGELFF.

The rearrangement links TRBV5-1 to TRBJ2-3; TRBD2 aligns across 7 bases. After removal of 4 bases from V and 1 base from J, the junction contained 0 bases not matched to a gene. The CDR3 has 13 amino acids. Looked up from germline, CDR1 is SGHRS and CDR2 is YFSETQ. The CDR3 loop is CASSAGGTDTQYF. CDR3 bases: TGCGCCAGCAGCGCGGGGGGCACAGATACGCAGTATTTT.

The chain links TRBV5-1 to TRBJ2-1, with D maybe TRBD2 (6 bases). Trimming pared 5 bases from V and 4 bases from J, leaving 16 bases between. CDR1 is SGHRS, CDR2 YFSETQ, per germline. The length of the CDR3 is 15 residues. The CDR3 nucleotides read TGCGCCAGCAGACTTATGTTTGCGGGGTACAATGAGCAGTTCTTC. Protein sequence: CASRLMFAGYNEQFF.

This clone was observed a single time. This chain connects TRBV6-5 to TRBJ1-1; D gene ambiguous. CDR3 length: 15 amino acids. The V gene's germline CDR1 is MNHEY and CDR2 SVGAGI. V was pared by 6 bases and J by 3 bases, with 17 bases between. CDR3 residues: CASSRAPGGDTEAFF. The CDR3 DNA follows: TGTGCCAGCAGCCGGGCGCCAGGCGGGGACACTGAAGCTTTCTTT.

The V and J genes are TRBV19 and TRBJ1-2; tentatively, D is TRBD1 (6 bases). Looked up from germline, CDR1 is LNHDA and CDR2 is SQIVND (reference sequence). Trimming stripped 0 bases from V and 7 bases from J, with 15 bases between. The CDR3 runs to 15 residues. CDR3 sequence: CASSIDRQGRGGYTF. The CDR3, as DNA: TGTGCCAGTAGTATAGATCGTCAGGGGCGAGGTGGCTACACCTTC.

V usage is TRBV9 and J usage is TRBJ1-1; TRBD1 might be the D (5 bases). CDR3 length equals 14 residues. CDR1 and CDR2 from the germline V gene are SGDLS and YYNGEE. V shed 0 bases and J shed 3 bases, with 9 bases lying between them. CDR3 coding DNA: TGTGCCAGCAGCGTAGGGGAACAGGACACTGAAGCTTTCTTT. This gives the protein CASSVGEQDTEAFF.

This clone was recorded once. V gene TRBV15 combines with J gene TRBJ1-4, with D perhaps matching TRBD1 (5 bases). This CDR3 region has 12 residues. The V and J ends lost 5 bases and 10 bases respectively, with 11 bases between them. Germline CDR1 LNHNV, CDR2 YYDKDF (reference sequence). In DNA form, the CDR3 reads TGTGCCACCAGCGTAACCGGGGGAAAACTGTTTTTT. It yields the protein CATSVTGGKLFF.

The CDR3 coding sequence is TGTGCCAGCAGTTTATGGGGGGATCAGCCCCAGCATTTT. Protein: CASSLWGDQPQHF. The chain employs TRBV27 and TRBJ1-5; maybe TRBD1 (5 bases). This CDR3 is 13 amino acids long. Germline assignment: CDR1 MNHEY and CDR2 SMNVEV (reference sequence). V was clipped by 1 base and J by 5 bases, with 6 bases between them.

The J gene is TRBJ2-5, the V gene TRBV28; no firm D call. The CDR3 loop spans 12 amino acids. Germline loops: CDR1 MDHEN, CDR2 SYDVKM. V gave up 4 bases and J gave up 2 bases, with 5 bases separating them. CDR3 amino acids: CASSYNQETQYF. The CDR3 coding sequence is TGTGCCAGCAGTTATAATCAAGAGACCCAGTACTTC.

The chain is built from TRBV11-2 and TRBJ2-1; the match to TRBD2 covers 7 bases. Germline loops: CDR1 SGHAT, CDR2 FQNNGV. V gave up 6 bases and J gave up 2 bases; unmatched junction bases: 7. This CDR3 is built from 15 residues. CDR3 DNA: TGTGCCAGCAGTTACTTGCGGGGGACCTACAATGAGCAGTTCTTC. It codes for CASSYLRGTYNEQFF.

The genes are TRBV9 and TRBJ2-7; D remains unclear. Germline loops: CDR1 SGDLS, CDR2 YYNGEE. CDR3 length equals 13 residues. Trimming cost V 0 bases and J 3 bases, with 7 bases left between them. The CDR3 is CASSVALDYEQYF. The CDR3 bases are TGTGCCAGCAGCGTAGCACTTGACTACGAGCAGTACTTC. The full variable domain, in which reference TRBV9 and TRBJ2-7 provide the parts outside the CDR3, is DSGVTQTPKHLITATGQRVTLRCSPRSGDLSVYWYQQSLDQGLQFLIQYYNGEERAKGNILERFSAQQFPDLHSELNLSSLELGDSALYFCASSVALDYEQYFGPGTRLTVT.

Comments on this clone: Relative to the germline gene, one junction end is altered; a read error may explain this. V usage is TRBV4-1 and J usage is TRBJ1-4; D unresolved. From germline, CDR1 is MGHRA and CDR2 YSYEKL. This CDR3 region has 15 residues. This chain's CDR3 is CASTQTRSTNEKLFF. The CDR3 bases are TGCGCCAGCACCCAAACCAGATCAACTAATGAAAAACTGTTTTTT.

The rearrangement uses TRBV6-1 and TRBJ1-5, with TRBD1 matching 10 bases. CDR3 length: 15 residues. V dropped 6 bases and J dropped 5; count of bases not matched to a gene: 7. Germline V CDR1 and CDR2: MNHNS, SASEGT. CDR3 nucleotides: TGTGCCAGCAGACTGGTGGACAGGGGGTATCAGCCCCAGCATTTT. Translated, it gives CASRLVDRGYQPQHF.